This TCR beta chain was sequenced in a study of Graves' ophthalmopathy and Graves' hyperthyroidism. Amplification from RNA transcripts yielded the TCR beta CDR3 regions. After a first-round RT-PCR with HTBI primers, a second-round multiplex PCR was run. TCRdb called the multiplex PCR reads again in MiXCR, with one record for every CDR3 protein. The sample holds some 380,000 distinct CDR3 sequences, less than 20% seen once. No ophthalmopathy within 18 months of follow-up signified stable hyperthyroidism. Reliance was placed on clinical symptoms, serum thyroxine, TRAb, thyroid ultrasound and orbital computed tomography for diagnosis. This clonotype was seen many times. This receptor was taken from a young woman with stable Graves' hyperthyroidism. The sample taken for sequencing was peripheral blood.

DNA of the CDR3: TGTGCCAGCAATCGGCAGGGAAATGAAAAACTGTTTTTT. It codes for CASNRQGNEKLFF. The genes are TRBV2 and TRBJ1-4; D might be TRBD1 (5 bases). V lost 7 bases, J lost 5 bases, and 11 bases lay in between. CDR3 length equals 13 residues. Germline-derived CDR1 and CDR2 are SNHLY and FYNNEI.